This T cell receptor (beta chain) was identified in a study of T cells in Graves' hyperthyroidism and ophthalmopathy. Study details: Peripheral blood was acquired at first diagnosis, ahead of any therapy whatsoever. Study-level points and caveats: In the analysis, a 13 V-J model separated ophthalmopathy from stable hyperthyroidism.

These patients, aged 18 to 65, had recently diagnosed hyperthyroidism lasting under 2 months. TCR beta CDR3 regions were amplified from RNA. Researchers ran a first-round RT-PCR on the TCR CDR3 using the HTBI primer set. TCRdb passed the multiplex PCR reads through MiXCR, listing each CDR3 protein once. The table includes fewer than 110,000 distinct CDR3 sequences, 16% detected once. The trim removed 5 bases at V and 2 bases at J, leaving 3 bases unmatched. This CDR3 has 14 residues. Germline V lookup: CDR1 PRHDT, CDR2 FYEKMQ (reference sequence). As regards this clonotype: Antigen unknown.

This chain links TRBV13 with TRBJ2-1, with 7 bases fitting TRBD2. What was sequenced was blood. This receptor was identified in a woman between 50 and 59 years old with Graves' hyperthyroidism. The CDR3 sequence is CASSKGGTYNEQFF. The CDR3 nucleotides are TGTGCCAGCAGCAAGGGAGGGACCTACAATGAGCAGTTCTTC.